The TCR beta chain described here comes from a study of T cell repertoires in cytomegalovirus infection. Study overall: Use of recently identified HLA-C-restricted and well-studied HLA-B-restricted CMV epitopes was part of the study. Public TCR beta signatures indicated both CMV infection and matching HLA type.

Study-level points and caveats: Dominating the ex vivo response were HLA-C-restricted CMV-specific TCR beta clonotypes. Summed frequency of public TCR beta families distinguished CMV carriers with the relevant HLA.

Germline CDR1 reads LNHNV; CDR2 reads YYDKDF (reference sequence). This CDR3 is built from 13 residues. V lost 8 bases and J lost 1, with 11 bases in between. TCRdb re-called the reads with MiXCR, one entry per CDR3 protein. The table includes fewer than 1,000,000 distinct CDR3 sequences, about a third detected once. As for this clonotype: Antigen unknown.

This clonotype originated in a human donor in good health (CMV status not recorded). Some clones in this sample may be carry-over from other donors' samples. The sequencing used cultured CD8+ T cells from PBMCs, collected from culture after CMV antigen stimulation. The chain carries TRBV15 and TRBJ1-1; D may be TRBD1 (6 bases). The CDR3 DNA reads TGTGCCACCTTCGAGGGGGGGAACACTGAAGCTTTCTTT. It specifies CATFEGGNTEAFF.